These 15 T cell receptor beta chains were all obtained from the same sample, sequenced in a study of Tregs in tolerant kidney transplant recipients. Sequencing was performed with immunoSEQ multiplex PCR; in TCRdb, only in-frame clones are kept and a portion is missing. This table has 35,000 to 55,000 clones, more than 80% appearing once. Specimen: Tregs from blood. Receptors originate from a human donor in good health.

The rearrangement uses TRBV16 and TRBJ1-5; perhaps TRBD1 as D (5 bases). The CDR3 spans 15 residues. The V gene lost 8 bases and the J gene lost 2 bases, with 16 bases spanning the gap. CDR1 KGHSY and CDR2 FQNENV come from the germline V gene. CDR3 nucleotides: TGTGCCAGCTCCCCTGGGGGGAGTGGCAATCAGCCCCAGCATTTT. Encoded protein: CASSPGGSGNQPQHF.

V and J are TRBV19 and TRBJ1-2; D ambiguous. Trimming cost V 4 bases and J 4 bases, with 19 bases left between them. This CDR3 comprises 16 residues. CDR1 LNHDA and CDR2 SQIVND come from the germline V gene (reference sequence). The CDR3 loop reads CASSTSPGQTLYGYTF. Here the CDR3 DNA reads TGTGCCAGTAGTACTTCTCCAGGCCAAACTCTCTATGGCTACACCTTC.

The CDR3 protein is CASSPPWKKYEQYF. The DNA of the CDR3 is TGTGCCAGCTCACCCCCGTGGAAAAAATACGAGCAGTACTTC. V is TRBV18 and J is TRBJ2-7; D remains ambiguous. Germline assignment: CDR1 KGHSH and CDR2 LQKENI. Trimming shortened V by 3 bases and J by 4 bases, and 13 bases separated the two germline ends. This CDR3 is built from 14 residues. The full variable domain, with the rest looked up from reference TRBV18 and TRBJ2-7, is NAGVMQNPRHLVRRRGQEARLRCSPMKGHSHVYWYRQLPEEGLKFMVYLQKENIIDESGMPKERFSAEFPKEGPSILRIQQVVRGDSAAYFCASSPPWKKYEQYFGPGTRLTVT.

This clone was counted between two and nine times. The V call is TRBV7-8, the J call TRBJ2-7; maybe TRBD1 (6 bases). Looked up from germline, CDR1 is SGHVS and CDR2 is FQNEAQ. This CDR3 has 14 amino acids. V gave up 5 bases and J gave up 3 bases, with 14 bases separating them. The CDR3 spells CASSRRTEGYEQYF. The CDR3 DNA reads TGTGCCAGCAGCCGAAGGACAGAAGGCTACGAGCAGTACTTC.

This chain uses TRBV11-2 with TRBJ1-3, with 7 bases fitting TRBD1. Germline CDR1 is SGHAT and CDR2 is FQNNGV. V lost 4 bases and J lost 0; bases outside the gene matches: 3. The CDR3 consists of 15 residues. The CDR3 bases are TGTGCCAGCAGCTCACAGGGGACCTCTGGAAACACCATATATTTT. It encodes CASSSQGTSGNTIYF.

This chain joins TRBV6-1 and TRBJ2-6, with D perhaps matching TRBD2 (6 bases). The CDR3 consists of 17 residues. In germline, CDR1 is MNHNS, CDR2 SASEGT. V shed 0 bases and J shed 1 base, with 10 bases lying between them. The CDR3 DNA reads as TGTGCCAGCAGTGAAGCGGGTCTAGCGTCTGGGGCCAACGTCCTGACTTTC. Its translation: CASSEAGLASGANVLTF.

The J gene is TRBJ1-1, the V gene TRBV18; D ambiguous. The germline V gene has CDR1 KGHSH and CDR2 LQKENI. This CDR3 has 14 residues. Trimming shortened V by 3 bases and J by 0 bases, and 8 bases separated the two germline ends. The CDR3 DNA is TGTGCCAGCTCACCTCGGACGGTGAACACTGAAGCTTTCTTT. Protein sequence: CASSPRTVNTEAFF. Filled out from reference TRBV18 and TRBJ1-1, the complete variable domain reads NAGVMQNPRHLVRRRGQEARLRCSPMKGHSHVYWYRQLPEEGLKFMVYLQKENIIDESGMPKERFSAEFPKEGPSILRIQQVVRGDSAAYFCASSPRTVNTEAFFGQGTRLTVV.

V is TRBV7-9 and J is TRBJ1-1; the match to TRBD1 covers 8 bases. The CDR3 contains 15 residues. Germline CDR1 and CDR2: SEHNR and FQNEAQ (reference sequence). The J segment lost 8 bases and the V segment lost 3 bases, leaving 11 bases of the junction unmatched. CDR3 sequence reads: CASSFISQGVGEAFF. The CDR3 DNA is TGTGCCAGCAGCTTTATTTCACAGGGGGTAGGGGAAGCTTTCTTT.

CDR3 in DNA: TGTGCCAGCTCACCATCAGCCCCACTTATCAACACCGGGGAGCTGTTTTTT. Its protein product is CASSPSAPLINTGELFF. The V call is TRBV18, the J call TRBJ2-2; D not certain. Per the germline V gene, CDR1 is KGHSH and CDR2 is LQKENI. The CDR3 totals 17 residues. V lost 2 bases to trimming and J lost 2 bases, with 15 bases between them.

The chain joins TRBV6-5 to TRBJ2-7, with D maybe TRBD1 (6 bases). CDR1 and CDR2 (germline): MNHEY, SVGAGI. The CDR3 runs 14 residues. V was clipped by 7 bases and J by 1 base, with 14 bases between them. CDR3 loop: CASTSRRGSYEQYF. CDR3 nucleotide sequence: TGTGCCAGCACCAGCCGAAGGGGGTCCTACGAGCAGTACTTC.

The rearrangement links TRBV19 to TRBJ1-5; no firm D call. Germline V gene lookup returns CDR1 LNHDA and CDR2 SQIVND (reference sequence). V lost 4 bases to trimming and J lost 0 bases, with 19 bases between them. This CDR3 is 18 amino acids long. The CDR3 here is CASSTYVLRTVSNQPQHF. The CDR3 DNA reads as TGTGCCAGTAGTACCTACGTCTTAAGGACGGTTAGCAATCAGCCCCAGCATTTT.

The J gene is TRBJ2-3, the V gene TRBV11-2; 11 bases fit TRBD2. Losses at the gene ends were 0 bases for V and 1 base for J; bases not matched to a gene: 9. In germline, CDR1 is SGHAT, CDR2 FQNNGV. This CDR3 is built from 19 residues. CDR3 amino acids: CASSLDGLAGRFRTDTQYF. The CDR3 DNA sequence: TGTGCCAGCAGCTTAGACGGACTAGCGGGTAGATTTCGCACAGATACGCAGTATTTT.

The chain carries TRBV5-1 and TRBJ2-5; D is unclear. This CDR3 is built from 13 residues. Germline CDR1 is SGHRS and CDR2 is YFSETQ. Trimming took off 1 base at V and 2 bases at J, with 6 bases between the two ends. CDR3 in amino acids: CASSLSPQETQYF. CDR3 DNA sequence: TGCGCCAGCAGCTTGTCCCCGCAAGAGACCCAGTACTTC.

A remark on this clone: The junction shows a germline mismatch at one end, possibly a read error. The chain joins TRBV7-9 to TRBJ1-4; no firm D call. Germline values: CDR1 SEHNR, CDR2 FQNEAQ (reference sequence). The CDR3 contains 15 residues. The CDR3 here is CASSLAFLKNEKLFF. CDR3 bases: TGTGCCAGCAGCCTAGCCTTCCTAAAAAATGAAAAACTGTTTTTT.

This sequence joins TRBV7-9 and TRBJ1-1; D is uncertain. With 1 base removed from V and 6 bases from J, the gap between germline ends came to 9 bases. Germline loops: CDR1 SEHNR, CDR2 FQNEAQ (reference sequence). This CDR3 has 13 residues. CDR3 bases: TGTGCCAGCAGCTTAGGCCCGTACGCTGAAGCTTTCTTT. Encoded protein: CASSLGPYAEAFF.